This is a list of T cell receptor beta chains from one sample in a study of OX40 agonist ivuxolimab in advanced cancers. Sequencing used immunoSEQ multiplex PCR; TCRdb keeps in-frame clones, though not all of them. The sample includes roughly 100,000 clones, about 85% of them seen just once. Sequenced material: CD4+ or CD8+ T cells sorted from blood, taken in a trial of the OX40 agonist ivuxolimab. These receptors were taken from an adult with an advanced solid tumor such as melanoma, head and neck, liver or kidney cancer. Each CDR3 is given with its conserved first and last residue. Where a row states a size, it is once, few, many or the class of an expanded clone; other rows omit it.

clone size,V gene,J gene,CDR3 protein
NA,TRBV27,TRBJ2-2,CASSWGTGELFF
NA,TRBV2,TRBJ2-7,CASSDAWTSLEQYF
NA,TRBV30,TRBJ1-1,CAWLKVSRPKAFF
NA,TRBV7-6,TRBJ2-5,CASSLQNQETQYF
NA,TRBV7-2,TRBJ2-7,CASSTPRREQYF
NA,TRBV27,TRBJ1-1,CASSLDGNTEAFF
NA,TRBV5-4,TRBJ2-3,CASRTRGTDTQYF
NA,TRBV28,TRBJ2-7,CASRPPTDSYEQYF
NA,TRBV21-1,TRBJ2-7,CASSKEPGRVTSYEQYF
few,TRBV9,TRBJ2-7,CASSQGDQSSYEQYF
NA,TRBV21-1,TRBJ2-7,CASIRDYPSYEQYF
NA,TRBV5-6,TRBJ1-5,CASSLYRGWQGAQGQPQHF
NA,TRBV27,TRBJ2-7,CASSRSGGTYEQYF
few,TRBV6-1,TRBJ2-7,CASSELGQTYEQYF
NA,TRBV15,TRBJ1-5,CATSRDLSGDSNQPQHF
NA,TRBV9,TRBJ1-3,CASSVGDRMDTIYF
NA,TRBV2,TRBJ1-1,CASSEALLGRRNTEAFF
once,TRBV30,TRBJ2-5,CAWRRGRRAETQYF
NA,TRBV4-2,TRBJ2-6,CASSGLAGANVLTF
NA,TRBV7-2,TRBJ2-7,CASSLAASANSPYEQYF
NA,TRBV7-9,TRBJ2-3,CASSILAGGPSDTQYF
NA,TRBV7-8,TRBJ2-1,CASSSGLYNEQFF
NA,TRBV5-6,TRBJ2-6,CASSATGANVLTF
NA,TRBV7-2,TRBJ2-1,CASSLGGEQFF
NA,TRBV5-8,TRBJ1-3,CASSLDSSGNTIYF
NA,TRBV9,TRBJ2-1,CASSVALEVRAYNEQFF
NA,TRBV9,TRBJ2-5,CASSPRSSGQETQYF
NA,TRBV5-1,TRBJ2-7,CASSLGPQAYEQYF
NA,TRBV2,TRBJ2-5,CASQPLGGRQETQYF
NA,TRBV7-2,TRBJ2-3,CASSPRTSGMNTQYF
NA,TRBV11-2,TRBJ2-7,CASSSTGGASYEQYF
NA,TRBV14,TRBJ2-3,CASSQGSSVSGTSGSNIPDTQYF
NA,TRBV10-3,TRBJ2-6,CATRRTAIRGANVLTF
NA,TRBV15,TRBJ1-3,CATSIPETGLISGNTIYF
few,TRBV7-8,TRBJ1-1,CASSPTGTGPNTEAFF
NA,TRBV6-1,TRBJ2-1,CASTITRWVGGEQFF
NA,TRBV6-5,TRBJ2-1,CASRTSENYEQFF
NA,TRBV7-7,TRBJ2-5,CASSFLAGAETQYF
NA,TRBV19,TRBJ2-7,CASSISQGAYEQYF
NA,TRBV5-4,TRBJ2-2,CASSPGLANTGELFF
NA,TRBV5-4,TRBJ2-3,CASSPTSIMWEGDTQYF
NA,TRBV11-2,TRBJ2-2,CASSFTSFSFPLTGELFF
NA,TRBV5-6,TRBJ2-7,CASSLTASYEQYF
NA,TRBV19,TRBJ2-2,CASSMQGWNTGELFF
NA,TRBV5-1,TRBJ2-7,CASSSTGINEQYF
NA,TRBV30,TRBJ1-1,CAWSLSRNTEAFF
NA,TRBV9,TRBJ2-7,CASSVGITSYEQYF
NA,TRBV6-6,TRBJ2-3,CAAQTIWDPDTQYF
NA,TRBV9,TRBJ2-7,CASSAKKLDSPAYEQYF
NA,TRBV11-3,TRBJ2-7,CASSTQGAEQYF
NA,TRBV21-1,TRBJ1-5,CASKDSPPQHF
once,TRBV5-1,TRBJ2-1,CASTFGANEQFF